The 10 T cell receptor beta chains below were found in one sample sequenced in a study of blood T cell repertoires in COVID-19. Clones were read by immunoSEQ multiplex PCR, and TCRdb kept only the in-frame ones, dropping some. The profile shows 250,000 to 350,000 clones, more than 85% of them singletons. Sequencing was done on a sample of PBMCs or T cells enriched from blood (not recorded which). These receptors were obtained from a woman in her 30s who had recovered from COVID-19.

This clone has just one count. The chain links TRBV28 to TRBJ2-3, with 11 bases fitting TRBD2. The CDR3 spans 16 residues. Looked up from germline, CDR1 is MDHEN and CDR2 is SYDVKM. Germline trimming cut 7 bases from V and 4 bases from J; bases unmatched to any gene: 10. The CDR3 here is CASTDRTSGPSDTQYF. The DNA for the CDR3 is TGTGCCAGCACCGATCGGACTAGCGGGCCTTCAGATACGCAGTATTTT.

The V call is TRBV10-3, the J call TRBJ2-7; 7 nucleotides agree with TRBD2. This CDR3 is built from 15 residues. Germline lookup yields CDR1 ENHRY and CDR2 SYGVKD. Trimming removed 6 bases from V and 2 bases from J; junction bases left unmatched: 10. The CDR3 protein is CAISEGLVRAYEQYF. In DNA, the CDR3 is TGTGCCATCAGCGAAGGACTAGTACGGGCCTACGAGCAGTACTTC.

In its sample, this clone was seen a few times. CDR3: CASSPRGGLAETQYF. The CDR3, as DNA: TGTGCCAGCAGTCCCCGGGGGGGGCTTGCGGAGACCCAGTACTTC. The J gene is TRBJ2-5, the V gene TRBV6-5; 8 bases align to TRBD2. The CDR3 spans 15 residues. The germline V gene encodes CDR1 MNHEY and CDR2 SVGAGI. The trim removed 5 bases at V and 5 bases at J, leaving 10 bases unmatched.

Comment on this clone: This same CDR3 is encoded by further DNA sequences in the sample. The rearrangement joins TRBV15 to TRBJ1-6, with TRBD1 matching over 8 bases. V shed 3 bases, J shed 7 bases, and the junction held 2 bases outside the gene matches. The germline CDR1 and CDR2 sequences are LNHNV and YYDKDF (reference sequence). This CDR3 spans 14 amino acids. The CDR3 spells CATSRDRDNSPLHF. CDR3 DNA sequence: TGTGCCACCAGCAGGGACAGGGACAATTCACCCCTCCACTTT.

This clone was counted once. The rearrangement uses TRBV3-1 (or the pseudogene TRBV3-2) and TRBJ2-5; D is ambiguous. The CDR3 runs 15 residues. V lost 1 base and J 1 base, leaving 10 bases between the germline ends. The germline V gene encodes CDR1 LGHDT and CDR2 YNNKEL (reference sequence). The CDR3 reads CASSQVSQAQETQYF. The CDR3 DNA follows: TGTGCCAGCAGCCAAGTTTCGCAGGCCCAAGAGACCCAGTACTTC.

The rearrangement links TRBV4-2 to TRBJ1-2, with no clear D. Trimming pared 7 bases from V and 6 bases from J, leaving 21 bases between. CDR3 length: 15 residues. Germline V gene lookup returns CDR1 LGHNA and CDR2 YNFKEQ. CDR3 coding DNA: TGTGCCAGCACACTTTCGGGTTCCAAGGGAGATGGCTACACCTTC. This translates into CASTLSGSKGDGYTF.

V and J are TRBV14 and TRBJ1-1, with 12 positions matching TRBD1. The CDR3 is made up of 17 amino acids. Unmatched junction bases numbered 10, after V lost 5 bases and J lost 3 bases. Looked up from germline, CDR1 is SGHDN and CDR2 is FVKESK. The CDR3 protein is CASSSGTGGVVDTEAFF. The CDR3 nucleotides are TGTGCCAGCAGCTCCGGGACAGGGGGCGTTGTTGACACTGAAGCTTTCTTT.

The chain recombines TRBV28 with TRBJ1-2, with a weak D call TRBD1 (6 bases). The CDR3 is 13 amino acids. Looked up from germline, CDR1 is MDHEN and CDR2 is SYDVKM. Trimming left V 7 bases short and J 6 bases short, with 15 bases between. The CDR3 DNA reads as TGTGCCAGCAAATCCAGGGGATGGGATGGCTACACCTTC. Translating gives CASKSRGWDGYTF.

The chain employs TRBV28 and TRBJ1-5; 7 nucleotides line up with TRBD1. This CDR3 comprises 18 residues. Germline loops: CDR1 MDHEN, CDR2 SYDVKM. V was pared by 5 bases and J by 2 bases, with 15 bases of the junction left unmatched. The CDR3 is CASSLERQGRVGNQPQHF. In nucleotides, the CDR3 is TGTGCCAGCAGTCTAGAACGACAGGGCCGGGTGGGCAATCAGCCCCAGCATTTT. Full variable domain (missing parts from reference TRBV28 and TRBJ1-5): DVKVTQSSRYLVKRTGEKVFLECVQDMDHENMFWYRQDPGLGLRLIYFSYDVKMKEKGDIPEGYSVSREKKERFSLILESASTNQTSMYLCASSLERQGRVGNQPQHFGDGTRLSIL.

The rearrangement joins TRBV7-9 to TRBJ2-7, with 10 positions matching TRBD2. Germline values: CDR1 SEHNR, CDR2 FQNEAQ (reference sequence). V trimming: 7 bases; J trimming: 4 bases; junction bases outside the gene matches: 4. The CDR3 contains 13 residues. The CDR3 here is CASTSSGSYEQYF. Written as DNA, the CDR3 is TGTGCCAGCACCTCTAGCGGGAGTTACGAGCAGTACTTC. Based on the CDR3 plus reference TRBV7-9 and TRBJ2-7, the full variable domain is DTGVSQNPRHKITKRGQNVTFRCDPISEHNRLYWYRQTLGQGPEFLTYFQNEAQLEKSRLLSDRFSAERPKGSFSTLEIQRTEQGDSAMYLCASTSSGSYEQYFGPGTRLTVT.